This T cell receptor (beta chain) was sequenced for a study of blood T cell repertoires in COVID-19. Study overall: Samples came from the United States, Italy and Spain, spanning acute and convalescent COVID-19. Sources were T cells, B-cell-depleted T cells, or PBMCs; the material itself was cDNA or gDNA.

Authors' analysis steps: Researchers report that nucleated cell counts were estimated from reference gene primer amplification. Profiling relied on immunoSEQ multiplex PCR, and the TCRdb table lists in-frame clones only, not all of them. Clonal size and the V and J genes are those of that table, whereas D and trimming came from the DNA. The sample holds about 280,000 clones, roughly 87% seen once. Trimming shortened V by 2 bases and J by 8 bases, and 12 bases separated the two germline ends. The CDR3 covers 13 residues. Germline lookup yields CDR1 MRHNA and CDR2 SNTAGT. This TCR was sampled from a man younger than 30 with active or convalescent COVID-19. Sample: peripheral blood. The V and J genes are TRBV6-4 and TRBJ1-2; a possible D gene is TRBD1 (5 bases). CDR3 DNA: TGTGCCAGCAGTGACGGTCGGGGGAACGGCTACACCTTC. The encoded protein is CASSDGRGNGYTF.